This T cell receptor (beta chain) was identified during a study of regulatory T cells in long-lasting Graves disease. The authors built TCR beta libraries using iRepertoire HTBI primers and Arm-PCR of CDR3 regions. One entry per CDR3 protein results from TCRdb running MiXCR on the multiplex PCR reads. The sample includes 350,000 to 450,000 distinct CDR3 sequences, over 14% of them seen just once. Time point here: newly diagnosed GD, antithyroid drugs for less than 3 months. Construction of the TCR library relied on RNA isolated from PBMCs. There are 11 residues in the CDR3. V dropped 6 bases and J dropped 5 bases, with 7 bases sitting between them. This clonotype was seen ten or more times. The same sample was also studied in work on T cells in Graves' hyperthyroidism and ophthalmopathy.

Sequencing was performed on peripheral blood mononuclear cells (PBMCs), taken at new diagnosis, from a patient treated with antithyroid drugs. This receptor was identified in a woman aged 35 to 49 with Graves disease. The chain couples TRBV12-3 or TRBV12-4 to TRBJ1-1, with a tentative D call TRBD1 (5 bases). In DNA, the CDR3 is TGTGCCAGCAGGGGACGGACTGAAGCTTTCTTT. Translation: CASRGRTEAFF.